This TCR beta chain was identified during a study of blood T cell repertoires in COVID-19. At the level of the study: The study drew acute and convalescent COVID-19 samples from the United States, Italy and Spain. From T cells, B-cell-depleted T cells, or PBMCs came the material, which was cDNA or gDNA.

Authors' analysis steps: Reference gene primer amplification in the assay estimated nucleated cell counts. TCRdb's copy holds only in-frame clones and misses some; the assay was immunoSEQ multiplex PCR. The V and J calls and clone size come from that table; D and trimming were worked out from the DNA. The sample contains tens of thousands of clones, 82% of which appear only once. The CDR3 is 13 amino acids. V was shortened by 8 bases and J by 4 bases, with 17 bases between the two germline ends. Germline-derived CDR1 and CDR2 are SQVTM and ANQGSEA. Sequencing was done on a sample of peripheral blood. The sequence was collected from a human donor in a cohort sampled during active COVID-19. V is TRBV29-1 and J is TRBJ1-2; perhaps TRBD1 as D (5 bases). The CDR3 sequence: CSTSEGTRYGYTF. The CDR3 bases are TGCAGCACATCGGAGGGGACCCGCTATGGCTACACCTTC.